This T cell receptor beta chain was obtained from a study of T cells expressing NK-cell markers. About the study: CD3+CD56+NKG2C+, CD3+CD56+NKG2C- and CD3+CD56-NKG2C+ T cells, once sorted, supplied the TCR beta repertoires. Out of eight donors sequenced, seven tested HCMV-seropositive and the remaining one seronegative. Study-level findings and limits: These clonotypes, the leaders elsewhere, also led the CD3+CD56-NKG2C+ fraction in four donors.

With the 5' RACE reads reprocessed, TCRdb shows one record per CDR3 protein and no DNA. The table lists fewer than 400,000 distinct CDR3 sequences. As for this clonotype: Antigen specificity is unknown.

This receptor was identified in a man aged 18-70 years in good health. The source material was blood T cells: a sorted CD56 or NKG2C T cell subset, CD4+ or CD8+ T cells, or bulk PBMC T cells (not recorded which).

This chain's CDR3 is CASSYSGTGGTGELFF. V gene TRBV6-5 combines with J gene TRBJ2-2; TCRdb lists TRBD1, though no DNA is available to test this call. The CDR3 is made up of 16 amino acids. CDR1 and CDR2 from the germline V gene are MNHEY and SVGAGI.